The rows below give T cell receptor beta chains drawn from one sample of a study of T cells in narcolepsy. The method was immunoSEQ multiplex PCR; TCRdb's version includes in-frame clones alone and lacks a portion of them. The top ten clones hold around 1.2% of a sample with 31,000 or so clones, almost 90% of them seen once. Material for sequencing was CD45RA- memory CD4+ T cells from PBMCs. The receptors come from a human donor with narcolepsy. CDR3s include the opening cysteine and the closing phenylalanine or tryptophan. Fields, in order: V gene, J gene, clone size, D gene, CDR3 length, CDR3 DNA, CDR3 protein. D genes are given only for firm matches. Size values are once, few and many counts, or a class for expanded clones, and some rows have none.

V: TRBV7-6; J: TRBJ2-6; size: .; D: .; length: 16; DNA: TGTGCCAGCAGCGCGAGGGTGGGGTCTGGGGCCAACGTCCTGACTTTC; CDR3: CASSARVGSGANVLTF
V: TRBV7-8; J: TRBJ1-4; size: .; D: .; length: 14; DNA: TGTGCTACTGGGGGACCTTCAACTAATGAAAAACTGTTTTTT; CDR3: CATGGPSTNEKLFF
V: TRBV5-5; J: TRBJ1-3; size: .; D: .; length: 14; DNA: TGTGCCAGTACAGGGTTTTCAGCTGGAAACACCATATATTTT; CDR3: CASTGFSAGNTIYF
V: TRBV2; J: TRBJ1-5; size: .; D: TRBD1; length: 15; DNA: TGTGCCAGCAGCATTGGGACAGCTAGCAATCAGCCCCAGCATTTT; CDR3: CASSIGTASNQPQHF
V: TRBV28; J: TRBJ2-1; size: few; D: .; length: 13; DNA: TGTGCCAGTACTGCTGTCGGCCGGAATGAGCAGTTCTTC; CDR3: CASTAVGRNEQFF
V: TRBV4-2; J: TRBJ1-3; size: .; D: TRBD1; length: 20; DNA: TGTGCCAGCAGCCAAGAGCCTACGTTAAGACAGGGGGCATTTGGAAACACCATATATTTT; CDR3: CASSQEPTLRQGAFGNTIYF
V: TRBV5-1; J: TRBJ1-1; size: .; D: TRBD1; length: 15; DNA: TGCGCCAGCAGCCCCCGACAGGGGGCTAACACTGAAGCTTTCTTT; CDR3: CASSPRQGANTEAFF
V: TRBV19; J: TRBJ2-2; size: .; D: .; length: 15; DNA: TGTGCCAGTAGTACTAGGTTCCCTAACACCGGGGAGCTGTTTTTT; CDR3: CASSTRFPNTGELFF
V: TRBV19; J: TRBJ2-2; size: .; D: .; length: 15; DNA: TGTGCCAGTAGTGGTGCGGGATCGAGCACCGGGGAGCTGTTTTTT; CDR3: CASSGAGSSTGELFF
V: TRBV11-1; J: TRBJ2-5; size: .; D: TRBD2; length: 15; DNA: TGTGCCAGCAGCCTGGGGACTAGCGGGGTAGAGACCCAGTACTTC; CDR3: CASSLGTSGVETQYF
V: TRBV27; J: TRBJ1-4; size: .; D: .; length: 17; DNA: TGTGCCAGCAGTTCGGCTGGGGCAGGTGCAACTAATGAAAAACTGTTTTTT; CDR3: CASSSAGAGATNEKLFF
V: TRBV6-1; J: TRBJ1-2; size: .; D: TRBD1; length: 14; DNA: TGTGCCAGCAGTGGCGACAGGGTGTACTATGGCTACACCTTC; CDR3: CASSGDRVYYGYTF
V: TRBV10-1; J: TRBJ2-3; size: .; D: .; length: 14; DNA: TGCGCCAGCAGTGTGAAGCAGGGCACAGATACGCAGTATTTT; CDR3: CASSVKQGTDTQYF
V: TRBV30; J: TRBJ1-2; size: .; D: .; length: 16; DNA: TGTGCCTGGAGTGTAGGCGCCCAGGTCAGTTACTATGGCTACACCTTC; CDR3: CAWSVGAQVSYYGYTF
V: TRBV6-5; J: TRBJ2-7; size: .; D: .; length: 15; DNA: TGTGCCAGCAGTTATGTTGCATCGGCTTCCTACGAGCAGTACTTC; CDR3: CASSYVASASYEQYF
V: TRBV19; J: TRBJ1-4; size: .; D: .; length: 14; DNA: TGTGCCAGTACTCCACAGGGCCTGGGTGAAAAACTGTTTTTT; CDR3: CASTPQGLGEKLFF
V: TRBV4-2; J: TRBJ1-1; size: .; D: .; length: 15; DNA: TGTGCCAGCAGCTTGGGAGGGCCCTTGAACACTGAAGCTTTCTTT; CDR3: CASSLGGPLNTEAFF
V: TRBV5-6; J: TRBJ1-2; size: .; D: .; length: 13; DNA: TGTGCCAGCAACTTCGATAGGATGAGCGGCTACACCTTC; CDR3: CASNFDRMSGYTF
V: TRBV9; J: TRBJ1-4; size: .; D: .; length: 16; DNA: TGTGCCAGCAGCCCCCGGGGGGGGCCGACGGGGGAAAAACTGTTTTTT; CDR3: CASSPRGGPTGEKLFF
V: TRBV19; J: TRBJ2-7; size: .; D: TRBD2; length: 14; DNA: TGTGCCAGTAGTTCCAGCGGGAGTATCCACGAGCAGTACTTC; CDR3: CASSSSGSIHEQYF
V: TRBV6-1; J: TRBJ2-4; size: .; D: .; length: 14; DNA: TGTGCCAGCTCCGAGGGACCCCCATTAAACATTCAGTACTTC; CDR3: CASSEGPPLNIQYF
V: TRBV6-5; J: TRBJ2-1; size: .; D: TRBD2; length: 15; DNA: TGTGCCAGCAGTTACAAACTAGCGGGGTACAATGAGCAGTTCTTC; CDR3: CASSYKLAGYNEQFF
V: TRBV10-3; J: TRBJ1-1; size: .; D: .; length: 16; DNA: TGTGCCATCAGTACAGGGAGCCCTCGGACTAACACTGAAGCTTTCTTT; CDR3: CAISTGSPRTNTEAFF
V: TRBV28; J: TRBJ2-7; size: .; D: TRBD2; length: 19; DNA: TGTGCCAGCAGTTTAAGCGGGAGGGGATCCTGGGAGAGCTCCTACGAGCAGTACTTC; CDR3: CASSLSGRGSWESSYEQYF
V: TRBV5-8; J: TRBJ1-5; size: .; D: .; length: 15; DNA: TGTGCCAGCAGCTTGGGTGACAGTAGCAATCAGCCCCAGCATTTT; CDR3: CASSLGDSSNQPQHF
V: TRBV27; J: TRBJ2-5; size: .; D: .; length: 16; DNA: TGTGCCAGCAGTTTAGGGGCGCAGGTAAAAAGGGAGACCCAGTACTTC; CDR3: CASSLGAQVKRETQYF
V: TRBV2; J: TRBJ2-1; size: once; D: TRBD2; length: 15; DNA: TGTGCCAGCACCCCACTGGGACTAGCGGGGGGGGAGCAGTTCTTC; CDR3: CASTPLGLAGGEQFF
V: TRBV7-3; J: TRBJ1-2; size: .; D: TRBD1; length: 14; DNA: TGTGCCAGCAGCCCGACCCGGGACAGTAATGGCTACACCTTC; CDR3: CASSPTRDSNGYTF
V: TRBV28; J: TRBJ1-2; size: once; D: TRBD1; length: 15; DNA: TGTGCCAGCAGGACCAGCGGACAGGGGAGCTATGGCTACACCTTC; CDR3: CASRTSGQGSYGYTF
V: TRBV30; J: TRBJ2-5; size: .; D: TRBD2; length: 14; DNA: TGTGCCTGGGGGAGCGGGAGTGTTGGAGAGACCCAGTACTTC; CDR3: CAWGSGSVGETQYF
V: TRBV6-6; J: TRBJ2-7; size: .; D: .; length: 14; DNA: TGTGCCAGCAGACCCGGGACTGGGGTCTACGAGCAGTACTTC; CDR3: CASRPGTGVYEQYF
V: TRBV19; J: TRBJ2-1; size: .; D: .; length: 11; DNA: TGTGCCAGTAGTCTCTACAATGAGCAGTTCTTC; CDR3: CASSLYNEQFF
V: TRBV14; J: TRBJ2-3; size: few; D: .; length: 17; DNA: TGTGCCAGCAGCCCACTCTTGGGGGGTAGAGGCACAGATACGCAGTATTTT; CDR3: CASSPLLGGRGTDTQYF
V: TRBV5-1; J: TRBJ2-1; size: .; D: TRBD1; length: 15; DNA: TGCGCCAGCAGCTTGCAGGGGGCCTCCTACAATGAGCAGTTCTTC; CDR3: CASSLQGASYNEQFF
V: TRBV28; J: TRBJ2-5; size: .; D: .; length: 15; DNA: TGTGCCAGCAGTTATACGGGTATGGGATCGGAGACCCAGTACTTC; CDR3: CASSYTGMGSETQYF
V: TRBV9; J: TRBJ2-7; size: .; D: .; length: 14; DNA: TGTGCCAGCAGCCCGGCAGGGTATGAAGACGAGCAGTACTTC; CDR3: CASSPAGYEDEQYF
V: TRBV7-3; J: TRBJ2-6; size: .; D: TRBD1; length: 15; DNA: TGTGCCAGCAGCCCAGGGGGCTCTGGGGCCAACGTCCTGACTTTC; CDR3: CASSPGGSGANVLTF
V: TRBV10-2; J: TRBJ1-2; size: .; D: TRBD1; length: 13; DNA: TGCGCCGTCAGACTAACAGGGGGCTATGGCTACACCTTC; CDR3: CAVRLTGGYGYTF
V: TRBV5-1; J: TRBJ2-5; size: .; D: .; length: 15; DNA: TGCGCCAGCTCGAAGTCTAGACAGGTCCAAGAGACCCAGTACTTC; CDR3: CASSKSRQVQETQYF
V: TRBV6-6; J: TRBJ1-6; size: .; D: TRBD1; length: 14; DNA: TGTGCCAGCAGCACCGACAGGGTAAATTCACCCCTCCACTTT; CDR3: CASSTDRVNSPLHF
V: TRBV28; J: TRBJ2-2; size: once; D: .; length: 16; DNA: TGTGCCAGCAGTTCCCCGGGGCGTACGAGGACCGGGGAGCTGTTTTTT; CDR3: CASSSPGRTRTGELFF
V: TRBV7-2; J: TRBJ1-5; size: .; D: .; length: 13; DNA: TGTGCCAGCAGCTCCGGGGTGAATCAGCCCCAGCATTTT; CDR3: CASSSGVNQPQHF
V: TRBV30; J: TRBJ2-4; size: .; D: .; length: 15; DNA: TGTGCCTGGAGTCTAAGCGGTGCGTCAGGAAACATTCAGTACTTC; CDR3: CAWSLSGASGNIQYF
V: TRBV4-1; J: TRBJ2-1; size: .; D: TRBD1; length: 17; DNA: TGCGCCAGCAGCCAAGATTTACAACAGGGGGCGACGAAGGAGCAGTTCTTC; CDR3: CASSQDLQQGATKEQFF